The rows below give T cell receptor beta chains drawn from one sample of a study of response to subunit inactivated influenza vaccine. MiXCR, run by TCRdb on the RT-PCR reads, gives a single entry per CDR3 protein. The sample contains under 200,000 distinct CDR3 sequences, approximately 12% of which appear only once. This same sample was also part of a study on T cells expressing NK-cell markers.

The sample here was CD8+ T cells sorted from PBMCs, taken roughly 12 days after vaccination. These receptors were taken from a man over 45 who received an inactivated influenza vaccine. The CDR3 runs from the conserved cysteine through the conserved F or W. D genes are given only for firm matches. For some rows the clone size is stated as once, few or many, or as a class when expanded; others skip it.

d_call j_call clone_size v_call cdr3_nt cdr3_aa
TRBD2 TRBJ2-2 many TRBV12-3/TRBV12-4 TGTGCCAGCAGTTTACTCCTAGCGGGGGGTGACACCGGGGAGCTGTTTTTT CASSLLLAGGDTGELFF
. TRBJ2-7 . TRBV29-1 TGCAGCGTTGAAGTTGACAGGAAATACGAGCAGTACTTC CSVEVDRKYEQYF
TRBD2 TRBJ2-1 few TRBV2 TGTGCCAGCAGTGACCCCCTAGCGGGGGACCTCAGCTCCTACAATGAGCAGTTCTTC CASSDPLAGDLSSYNEQFF
. TRBJ1-1 many TRBV6-1 TGTGCCAGCAGTCCAAATATGAACACTGAAGCTTTCTTT CASSPNMNTEAFF
. TRBJ2-3 . TRBV20-1 TGCAGTGCTCAATCCCCGGGAGTGAGCACAGATACGCAGTATTTT CSAQSPGVSTDTQYF
TRBD2 TRBJ2-7 . TRBV20-1 TGCAGTGCTAGGCGGGGACTAGCGGAAGACCAGTACTTC CSARRGLAEDQYF
. TRBJ2-1 few TRBV6-5 TGTGCCAGCAGTTCCGGTCCACGGTACAATGAGCAGTTCTTC CASSSGPRYNEQFF
. TRBJ1-5 few TRBV5-5 TGTGCCAGCAGCGGGAGTGGGAATCAGCCCCAGCATTTT CASSGSGNQPQHF
. TRBJ2-1 . TRBV7-9 TGTGCCAGCAGCTTGAGTATTAATGAGCAGTTCTTC CASSLSINEQFF
TRBD2 TRBJ2-3 few TRBV5-6 TGTGCCAGCAGCTTGAGTCTTAGCGGGAGTACAGATACGCAGTATTTT CASSLSLSGSTDTQYF
. TRBJ2-2 many TRBV15 TGTGCCACCAGCCTGGGACTGCCTCACACCGGGGAGCTGTTTTTT CATSLGLPHTGELFF
. TRBJ2-1 . TRBV15 TGTGCCACCAGCAGGGACGGGTTTAGCTCCTACAATGAGCAGTTCTTC CATSRDGFSSYNEQFF
. TRBJ1-1 once TRBV5-4 TGTGCCAGGAGCCCCCGGCTGCTCTCCGAAGCGTTCTTT CARSPRLLSEAFF
TRBD2 TRBJ2-7 . TRBV27 TGTGCCAGCAGTCTCGGTGGGACTAGCGGGTACTACGAGCAGTACTTC CASSLGGTSGYYEQYF
TRBD2 TRBJ2-1 . TRBV7-8 TGTGCCAGCAGCTCGCCGGGACTAGCGGGAGGGTTCAATGAGCAGTTCTTC CASSSPGLAGGFNEQFF
TRBD1 TRBJ2-4 few TRBV20-1 TGCAGTGCTACACCCGGGACAGGGGGGAACATTCAGTACTTC CSATPGTGGNIQYF
. TRBJ2-3 many TRBV7-6 TGTGCCAGCAGCTTAGCGGGGGCACCTAGCACAGATACGCAGTATTTT CASSLAGAPSTDTQYF
. TRBJ1-6 few TRBV7-6 TGTGCCAGCAGCCCTGAGGCAGTAGATAATTCACCCCTCCACTTT CASSPEAVDNSPLHF
. TRBJ2-3 . TRBV12-3/TRBV12-4 TGTGCCAGCAGTCCCCATGGGGGATCAGATACGCAGTATTTT CASSPHGGSDTQYF
. TRBJ2-7 few TRBV4-2 TGTGCCAGCAGCCAAGACTCCTCGGGCAATCCCTACGAGCAGTACTTC CASSQDSSGNPYEQYF
. TRBJ2-5 . TRBV5-6 TGTGCCAGCACGTCGGAGGTTGGAGAGACCCAGTACTTC CASTSEVGETQYF
. TRBJ2-2 few TRBV7-8 TGTGCCAGCAGCCAAATCCCAGGGGGGGACACCGGGGAGCTGTTTTTT CASSQIPGGDTGELFF
. TRBJ2-1 . TRBV27 TGTGCCAGCACCACATCAGGCCACAGCTCCTACAATGAGCAGTTCTTC CASTTSGHSSYNEQFF
. TRBJ2-3 . TRBV6-2/TRBV6-3 TGTGCCAGCAGTTACGGAGGGATAAATACGCAGTATTTT CASSYGGINTQYF
. TRBJ2-2 . TRBV6-5 TGTGCCAGCAGTTCTAACGGGGAGCTGTTTTTT CASSSNGELFF
. TRBJ2-3 . TRBV7-3 TGTGCCAGCAGCTTAACGGGTAGCGGCCAGGATACGCAGTATTTT CASSLTGSGQDTQYF
. TRBJ1-2 few TRBV25-1 TGTGCCAGCAGTGAATACAGTTCGTACACCTTC CASSEYSSYTF
. TRBJ2-5 few TRBV11-2 TGTGCCAGCAGCTTAGGGCCGGCTTTTGGAGAGACCCAGTACTTC CASSLGPAFGETQYF
TRBD2 TRBJ2-7 few TRBV4-3 TGCGCCAGCGCAAGTAACGGAGCGGGAATGTACGAGCAGTACTTC CASASNGAGMYEQYF
. TRBJ2-1 . TRBV20-1 TGCAGTGCTAGTTGGGCCAGAACGTTCCTGGACAATGAGCAGTTCTTC CSASWARTFLDNEQFF
. TRBJ1-2 . TRBV7-9 TGTGCCAGCAGCCCTCCGGCAGACATGTATGGCTACACCTTC CASSPPADMYGYTF